Listed here are 2 T cell receptor beta chains from one sample, sequenced in a study of blood T cell repertoires in COVID-19. Using immunoSEQ multiplex PCR, the repertoire was profiled, and TCRdb retains in-frame clones only, with some absent. Of over 450,000 clones listed, roughly 89% are singletons. Sequenced: peripheral blood. The receptors derive from a man aged 18 to 29 with COVID-19, enrolled during active disease.

The rearrangement uses TRBV19 and TRBJ1-2; maybe TRBD1 (6 bases). V was shortened by 9 bases and J by 7 bases, with 12 bases between the two germline ends. The CDR3 consists of 11 residues. Germline V gene lookup returns CDR1 LNHDA and CDR2 SQIVND (reference sequence). Here the CDR3 reads CASGGAFGYTF. CDR3 bases: TGTGCCAGCGGGGGGGCCTTTGGCTACACCTTC.

The J gene is TRBJ1-4, the V gene TRBV25-1; D not resolved. The germline V gene encodes CDR1 MGHDK and CDR2 SYGVNS. Trimming stripped 1 base from V and 4 bases from J, with 10 bases between. The CDR3 spans 15 residues. The CDR3 DNA reads TGTGCCAGCAGTGAATCGCGGCACGTTAATGAAAAACTGTTTTTT. Translation: CASSESRHVNEKLFF.